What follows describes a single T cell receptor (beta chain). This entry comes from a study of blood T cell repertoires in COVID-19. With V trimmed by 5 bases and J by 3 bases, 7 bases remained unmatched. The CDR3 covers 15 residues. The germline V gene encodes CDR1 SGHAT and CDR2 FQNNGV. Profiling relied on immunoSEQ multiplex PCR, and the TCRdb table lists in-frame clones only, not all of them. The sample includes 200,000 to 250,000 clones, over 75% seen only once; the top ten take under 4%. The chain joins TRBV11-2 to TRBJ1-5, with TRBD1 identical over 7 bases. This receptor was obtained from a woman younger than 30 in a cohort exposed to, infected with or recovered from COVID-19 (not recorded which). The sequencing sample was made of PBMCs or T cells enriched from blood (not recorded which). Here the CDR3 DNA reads TGTGCCAGCAGCCATGACAGGGATGCCAATCAGCCCCAGCATTTT. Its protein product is CASSHDRDANQPQHF.